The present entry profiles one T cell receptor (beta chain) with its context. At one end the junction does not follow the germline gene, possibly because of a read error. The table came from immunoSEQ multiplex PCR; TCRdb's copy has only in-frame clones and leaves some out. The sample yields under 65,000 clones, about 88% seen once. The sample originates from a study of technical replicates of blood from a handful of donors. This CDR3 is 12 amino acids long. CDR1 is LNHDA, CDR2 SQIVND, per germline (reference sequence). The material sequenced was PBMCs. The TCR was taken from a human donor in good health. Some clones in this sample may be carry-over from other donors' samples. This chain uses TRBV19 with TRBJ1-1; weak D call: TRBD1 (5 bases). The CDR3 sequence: CASSRGVSEAFF. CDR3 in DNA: TGTGCCAGCAGTAGGGGAGTATCCGAAGCTTTCTTT.